The 22 T cell receptor beta chains listed next were all sequenced from one sample in a study of T cell clonality in common variable immunodeficiency. Points from the study as a whole: Common variable immunodeficiency TCR beta sequences reportedly had fewer deletions and N-nucleotide insertions.

Assay: immunoSEQ multiplex PCR; the TCRdb copy retains only in-frame clones and omits some. This sample comprises roughly 17,000 clones, none seen once only. For these TCRs, the target antigens are not known. Sequences were obtained from peripheral blood mononuclear cells. Every receptor here comes from a human donor with common variable immunodeficiency.

In the case of this clone: The sequenced fragment ends 3 residues before the CDR3 boundary, so the rest is inferred from the germline J gene. The J gene is TRBJ2-7, the V gene TRBV19, with 10 nucleotides matching TRBD2. Looked up from germline, CDR1 is LNHDA and CDR2 is SQIVND (reference sequence). With V trimmed by 1 base and J by 5 bases, 5 bases remained unmatched. CDR3 length equals 15 residues. CDR3 amino acids: CASSIALAGSHEQYF. The DNA read from the CDR3 is TGTGCCAGTAGTATAGCACTAGCGGGGAGTCACGAG.

CDR3 sequence: CASSYLAGVQDEQFF. The part of the CDR3 DNA that was read is TGTGCCAGCAGTTACCTAGCGGGGGTACAGGATGAG. The genes are TRBV6-2 or TRBV6-3 and TRBJ2-1, with 10 positions matching TRBD2. The read ends 3 residues early relative to the CDR3; the germline J gene fills the gap. With V trimmed by 2 bases and J by 8 bases, 6 bases remained unmatched. CDR3 length: 15 amino acids. From germline, CDR1 is MNHEY and CDR2 SVGEGT.

Ten or more counts support this clone. The CDR3 is cut off 3 residues early in the read; its end comes from the germline J gene. This chain links TRBV18 with TRBJ2-6; TRBD1 agrees at 7 bases. The J segment lost 2 bases and the V segment lost 1 base, leaving 8 bases of the junction unmatched. Looked up from germline, CDR1 is KGHSH and CDR2 is LQKENI. The CDR3 runs 18 residues. The part of the CDR3 DNA that was read is TGTGCCAGCTCACCACTCGGGACAGCCCTGGCTGGGGCCAACGTC. It is translated as CASSPLGTALAGANV. The CDR3 reads in full as CASSPLGTALAGANVLTF.

Remarks on this clone: The read stops 3 residues short of the end of the CDR3; the missing end is completed from the germline J gene. The rearrangement joins TRBV18 to TRBJ2-7; 7 nucleotides align to TRBD1. The CDR3 consists of 15 residues. V was clipped by 1 base and J by 4 bases; unmatched bases: 7. Germline V CDR1 and CDR2: KGHSH, LQKENI. Incomplete CDR3 DNA: TGTGCCAGCTCACCACAACCGAGGACAGGTTACGAG. Its translation: CASSPQPRTGYE. The full CDR3 protein is CASSPQPRTGYEQYF.

This clone was counted a few times. The read ends 3 residues early relative to the CDR3; the germline J gene fills the gap. The chain recombines TRBV7-2 with TRBJ2-3, with 8 bases fitting TRBD2. The CDR3 totals 15 residues. Germline V CDR1 and CDR2: SGHTA, FQGNSA. V was pared by 2 bases and J by 6 bases, with 7 bases of the junction left unmatched. CDR3 DNA (partial): TGTGCCAGCAGCTTAATTTCCGGGGGGGCGGATACG. Translating gives CASSLISGGADT. The CDR3 in its entirety is CASSLISGGADTQYF.

This clone appeared a few times. The read finishes 3 residues shy of the CDR3 end, and the germline J gene is used to complete it. The rearrangement links TRBV2 to TRBJ1-4; the match to TRBD1 covers 9 bases. The germline CDR1 and CDR2 sequences are SNHLY and FYNNEI. This CDR3 has 15 residues. J gave up 5 bases and V 7 bases, and 8 bases lay outside the gene matches. CDR3: CASNMQDRGNEKLFF. Partial CDR3 DNA: TGTGCCAGCAATATGCAGGACAGGGGAAATGAAAAA.

A word on this clone: The read ends 3 residues before the CDR3 terminus; that terminus is restored from the germline J gene. The chain couples TRBV7-2 to TRBJ1-2; D is ambiguous. CDR3 length: 13 amino acids. Looked up from germline, CDR1 is SGHTA and CDR2 is FQGNSA. The sequenced part of the CDR3 DNA is TGTGCCAGCAGCTTAACCTCGAGCCGGGGC. Amino acids: CASSLTSSRG. The full CDR3 protein is CASSLTSSRGYTF. Full variable domain (rest looked up from reference TRBV7-2 and TRBJ1-2): GAGVSQSPSNKVTEKGKDVELRCDPISGHTALYWYRQSLGQGLEFLIYFQGNSAPDKSGLPSDRFSAERTGGSVSTLTIQRTQQEDSAVYLCASSLTSSRGYTFGSGTRLTVV.

This clone was seen repeatedly, ten times or more. The CDR3 sequence: CASSPGVDTEAFF. The CDR3 DNA, read in part, is TGCGCCAGCAGCCCAGGCGTAGACACTGAA. The rearrangement joins TRBV5-1 to TRBJ1-1; D remains unclear. Read data end 3 residues before the CDR3 end; the end is taken from the germline J gene. Germline V gene lookup returns CDR1 SGHRS and CDR2 YFSETQ. Trimming removed 4 bases from V and 3 bases from J, with 10 bases in between. The CDR3 spans 13 residues.

Concerning this clone: With the read ending 3 residues before the CDR3 end, the germline J gene is used to fill in that end. The chain employs TRBV7-2 and TRBJ1-2; D remains unclear. V dropped 5 bases and J dropped 7 bases, with 17 bases sitting between them. Germline V gives CDR1 SGHTA, CDR2 FQGNSA. This CDR3 spans 14 amino acids. CDR3 amino acids: CASSHPGVVRGYTF. CDR3 DNA, as far as it was read: TGTGCCAGCAGCCACCCCGGGGTCGTTCGTGGC.

This clone was observed at least ten times. The CDR3 end is not reached by the read, which stops 3 residues before it; the germline J gene fills it in. The rearrangement joins TRBV30 to TRBJ2-1; D may be TRBD1 (6 bases). Trimming cost V 1 base and J 5 bases, with 9 bases left between them. Germline values: CDR1 GTSNPN, CDR2 SVGIG (reference sequence). The CDR3 consists of 13 residues. Here the CDR3 reads CAWSEGVDNEQFF. The DNA read from the CDR3 is TGTGCCTGGAGTGAGGGGGTCGACAATGAG.

Comments on this clone: The CDR3 end is not reached by the read, which stops 3 residues before it; the germline J gene fills it in. The rearrangement links TRBV18 to TRBJ2-3, with D maybe TRBD2 (5 bases). The CDR3 has 15 amino acids. V was pared by 6 bases and J by 2 bases, with 15 bases between. Per the germline V gene, CDR1 is KGHSH and CDR2 is LQKENI. CDR3: CASSPGLLPTDTQYF. The sequenced part of the CDR3 DNA is TGTGCCAGCTCTCCCGGACTTCTCCCCACAGATACG.

On this clone: The sequenced fragment ends 3 residues before the CDR3 boundary, so the rest is inferred from the germline J gene. This chain joins TRBV5-1 and TRBJ2-5; 11 bases are a match to TRBD1. CDR3 length equals 15 residues. Germline V gene sequence: CDR1 SGHRS, CDR2 YFSETQ. Trimming at V came to 4 bases and at J to 5 bases, leaving 7 bases not matched to a gene. Here the CDR3 reads CASSPTDRGPETQYF. CDR3 DNA (partial): TGCGCCAGCAGCCCGACGGACAGGGGGCCGGAGACC. Looking up the rest from reference TRBV5-1 and TRBJ2-5 gives the full variable domain: KAGVTQTPRYLIKTRGQQVTLSCSPISGHRSVSWYQQTPGQGLQFLFEYFSETQRNKGNFPGRFSGRQFSNSRSEMNVSTLELGDSALYLCASSPTDRGPETQYFGPGTRLLVL.

This clone was seen repeatedly, ten times or more. The read terminates 3 residues before the CDR3 end, so the remaining end is supplied by the germline J gene. This chain links TRBV19 with TRBJ1-2, with a weak D call TRBD1 (5 bases). Germline V CDR1 and CDR2: LNHDA, SQIVND (reference sequence). This CDR3 region has 14 residues. Deletions cut 9 bases from V and 2 bases from J, with 16 bases between. CDR3 DNA, as far as it was read: TGTGCCAGCAAGGGGCAGGCAGGAAACTATGGC. Its protein product is CASKGQAGNYG. In full, the CDR3 reads CASKGQAGNYGYTF.

As for this clone: The read comes to an end 3 residues before the CDR3 does, leaving the germline J gene to fill in the end. The chain recombines TRBV11-2 with TRBJ2-2; a possible D gene is TRBD2 (5 bases). CDR1 and CDR2 (germline): SGHAT, FQNNGV. V lost 6 bases and J lost 6, with 17 bases in between. The CDR3 loop spans 15 amino acids. The CDR3 sequence: CASRHLSRAAGELFF. The DNA read from the CDR3 is TGTGCCAGCAGACACCTGTCCCGAGCGGCCGGGGAG.

Only a few counts were recorded for this clone. The CDR3 end falls 3 residues outside the read, so it is completed with the germline J gene. J is TRBJ1-2 and V is TRBV6-2 or TRBV6-3, with D unresolved. Looked up from germline, CDR1 is MNHEY and CDR2 is SVGEGT. The CDR3 is 13 amino acids. CDR3 sequence: CASSYSTHARYTF. Partial CDR3 DNA: TGTGCCAGCAGTTACTCAACTCATGCCCGC.

This clone was counted ten times or more. The CDR3 end falls 3 residues outside the read, so it is completed with the germline J gene. Other DNA variants within this sample encode the same CDR3. The chain couples TRBV20-1 to TRBJ2-7; 9 bases are shared with TRBD1. Germline loops: CDR1 DFQATT, CDR2 SNEGSKA (reference sequence). V dropped 6 bases and J dropped 4; count of bases not matched to a gene: 10. The CDR3 sequence is 14 residues long. The part of the CDR3 DNA that was read is TGCAGTGCCGAACCGGGACAGGGTCGATACGAG. Translated: CSAEPGQGRYE. The whole CDR3 region reads CSAEPGQGRYEQYF.

Details on this clone: Read data end 3 residues before the CDR3 end; the end is taken from the germline J gene. The same CDR3 is also encoded by other DNA sequences in this sample. V gene TRBV18 combines with J gene TRBJ2-3; D is perhaps TRBD2 (5 bases). Per the germline V gene, CDR1 is KGHSH and CDR2 is LQKENI. Trimming pared 1 base from V and 5 bases from J, leaving 7 bases between. This CDR3 spans 13 amino acids. Partial CDR3 DNA: TGTGCCAGCTCACCACAGGCGGGAGATACG. Protein sequence: CASSPQAGDT. The entire CDR3 reads CASSPQAGDTQYF.

A note on this clone: Read sequence stops 3 residues before the CDR3 end, and the germline J gene provides the missing end. V is TRBV2 and J is TRBJ1-4; 7 nucleotides align to TRBD1. The CDR3 runs to 13 residues. In germline, CDR1 is SNHLY, CDR2 FYNNEI. V was clipped by 8 bases and J by 7 bases; unmatched bases: 7. CDR3 sequence: CASGRDSGEKLFF. The DNA read from the CDR3 is TGTGCCAGCGGCCGGGACAGCGGTGAAAAA.

This clone was counted at least ten times. The read ends 3 residues early relative to the CDR3; the germline J gene fills the gap. The chain links TRBV20-1 to TRBJ1-4, with TRBD1 identical over 9 bases. Germline V gene lookup returns CDR1 DFQATT and CDR2 SNEGSKA (reference sequence). This CDR3 contains 15 residues. V was pared by 3 bases and J by 7 bases, with 9 bases of the junction left unmatched. The sequenced CDR3 bases are TGCAGTGCTAGGGCCAGGACAGGGGTGGGTGAAAAA. Its protein is CSARARTGVGEK. The entire CDR3 reads CSARARTGVGEKLFF.

This clone was observed a handful of times. The read ends 3 residues before the CDR3 terminus; that terminus is restored from the germline J gene. The V call is TRBV7-6, the J call TRBJ2-7; 7 nucleotides line up with TRBD2. Germline V lookup: CDR1 SGHVS, CDR2 FNYEAQ. Trimming took 5 bases from V and 0 from J; bases not matched to a gene: 13. The CDR3 has 17 amino acids. CDR3 protein: CASSPSVSGPYSYEQYF. The sequenced part of the CDR3 DNA is TGTGCCAGCAGCCCTAGTGTTAGCGGGCCTTACTCCTACGAG.

Concerning this clone: The CDR3 end is not reached by the read, which stops 3 residues before it; the germline J gene fills it in. The chain combines TRBV18 with TRBJ1-1; D is possibly TRBD1 (6 bases). CDR1 and CDR2 (germline): KGHSH, LQKENI. CDR3 size: 15 residues. Trimming took off 1 base at V and 4 bases at J, with 13 bases between the two ends. The CDR3 sequence: CASSPRQAGVTEAFF. The sequenced part of the CDR3 DNA is TGTGCCAGCTCACCACGACAGGCAGGGGTCACTGAA.

On this clone itself: The CDR3 extends 3 residues past the end of the read, so its final part is completed from the germline J gene. V usage is TRBV30 and J usage is TRBJ2-6; TRBD2 matches 9 bases. V was clipped by 2 bases and J by 4 bases; unmatched bases: 12. The germline V gene encodes CDR1 GTSNPN and CDR2 SVGIG (reference sequence). This CDR3 comprises 18 residues. CDR3 in amino acids: CAWSPPGLALSGANVLTF. CDR3 bases read: TGTGCCTGGAGTCCCCCGGGACTAGCATTGTCCGGGGCCAACGTC.